This T cell receptor beta chain originates from a study of blood T cell repertoires in COVID-19 (dated by TCRdb to 2019 to 2021). At the level of the whole study: Collaborator samples came from the United States, Italy and Spain and covered acute and convalescent phases of COVID-19. The prospective study material was composed of cDNA or gDNA derived from T cells, B-cell-depleted T cells, or PBMCs. Subjects who had been exposed to COVID-19, were actively infected with it, or had recovered from it provided the deeply sampled blood TCRbeta repertoires that made up the dataset. The repertoires were released in a freely available public database intended as a resource for research on the immune response to SARS-CoV-2. The samples were drawn from two sources: the first 160 participants of the ongoing ImmuneRACE study, and about 1,300 subjects contributed by 6 global collaborators. The sample metadata nearly always contained a de-identified subject ID, COVID-19 status, age in years and sex. HLA class I and class II types, where available, came from metadata supplied by the sample provider rather than from assay-based typing.

Sequences MGHDK (CDR1) and SYGVNS (CDR2) are obtained from the germline V gene. The cysteine opens and the phenylalanine closes a CDR3 of 14 amino acids. Kept here is only the CDR3 DNA, which spans 42 bases and is read in frame from base 1. V gives up 1 base and J gives up 7 bases, and the segment between their germline ends measures 11 bases. The immunoSEQ Assay, a bias-controlled multiplex PCR, was used to amplify TCRbeta CDR3 regions from genomic DNA. In the paper's pipeline: Nucleated cell counts per sample were estimated from amplification of reference gene primers within the assay. Sequence reads were collapsed and filtered to measure the absolute abundance of every unique TCRbeta CDR3 rearrangement. For each sample, productive Simpson clonality was calculated as the square root of Simpson's diversity index over productive rearrangements. The source is immuneACCESS, and TCRdb retained only in-frame sequences with V and J called. Part of the clones is not carried over; for the studies checked, unresolved V genes explain less than half of this, and the remainder is unexplained. D and trimming were read from the DNA, whereas the V and J calls and clone size are those reported in that table. The sample has about 80,000 clones on record, about 78% of them singletons. The top ten clonotypes cover about a sixth of the sample.

Study-wide findings and limitations: The quantity of clinical and demographic metadata differed by source and by participant and was supplied without curation.

The collaborating institutions used their own protocols to collect whole blood in K2EDTA tubes. For TCRbeta analysis, collaborators shipped samples in one of three forms: frozen whole blood, isolated PBMCs, or DNA extracted from either of those sample types. Comments on this clone: Its antigen is currently not known. Nothing much larger sits one base from this clone, and base qualities are not available.

The chain joins TRBV25-1 to TRBJ1-3; too little of a D gene remains to name it. Sequenced input: peripheral blood. This clonotype was sampled from a human donor in a cohort sampled during active COVID-19. The DNA sequence reads TGTGCCAGCAGTGAATCAGGTCCCCGGAACACCATATATTTT. This encodes CASSESGPRNTIYF.